The rows below give T cell receptor beta chains drawn from one sample of a study of T cell responses to AZD1222 COVID-19 vaccine. Only in-frame clones appear in the TCRdb table, and some are missing; sequencing was by immunoSEQ multiplex PCR. The sample has about 120,000 clones, 89% seen once; the top ten hold less than 2%. The sample consisted of peripheral blood, taken on day 0 of AZD1222 vaccination. Source of these receptors: an adult in good health. The CDR3 runs from the conserved cysteine through the conserved F or W. The D gene is left open where the match is weak. Clone size is stated in some rows and not others, as once, few, many or a class when expanded.

d_call: -
clone_size: -
v_call: TRBV28
j_call: TRBJ2-2
cdr3_length: 14
cdr3_aa: CASSLRAWAGELFF
cdr3_nt: TGTGCCAGCAGTTTAAGGGCATGGGCCGGGGAGCTGTTTTTT

d_call: -
clone_size: -
v_call: TRBV24-1
j_call: TRBJ1-1
cdr3_length: 12
cdr3_aa: CATSDQGPEAFF
cdr3_nt: TGTGCCACCAGTGACCAGGGGCCTGAAGCTTTCTTT

d_call: TRBD1
clone_size: -
v_call: TRBV7-2
j_call: TRBJ1-2
cdr3_length: 15
cdr3_aa: CASSFTGVTIDGYTF
cdr3_nt: TGTGCCAGCAGCTTTACAGGGGTGACCATAGATGGCTACACCTTC

d_call: -
clone_size: once
v_call: TRBV7-7
j_call: TRBJ2-5
cdr3_length: 16
cdr3_aa: CASSSTPGLPGETQYF
cdr3_nt: TGTGCTAGCAGCTCCACCCCGGGACTCCCAGGAGAGACCCAGTACTTC

d_call: -
clone_size: once
v_call: TRBV18
j_call: TRBJ1-5
cdr3_length: 16
cdr3_aa: CASSPLPLAGNQPQHF
cdr3_nt: TGTGCCAGCTCACCACTACCCTTGGCAGGTAATCAGCCCCAGCATTTT

d_call: TRBD2
clone_size: -
v_call: TRBV5-4
j_call: TRBJ2-1
cdr3_length: 15
cdr3_aa: CASSLVASGRDEQFF
cdr3_nt: TGTGCCAGCAGCTTGGTGGCTAGCGGGAGAGATGAGCAGTTCTTC

d_call: -
clone_size: few
v_call: TRBV9
j_call: TRBJ1-3
cdr3_length: 16
cdr3_aa: CASSVGLRDSGNTIYF
cdr3_nt: TGTGCCAGCAGCGTAGGGCTCAGAGACTCTGGAAACACCATATATTTT

d_call: TRBD1
clone_size: -
v_call: TRBV10-2
j_call: TRBJ2-2
cdr3_length: 16
cdr3_aa: CASGEDRGRFTGELFF
cdr3_nt: TGCGCCAGCGGGGAAGACAGGGGGCGGTTTACCGGGGAGCTGTTTTTT

d_call: -
clone_size: -
v_call: TRBV11-3
j_call: TRBJ1-4
cdr3_length: 16
cdr3_aa: CASSSRRSGVMGKLFF
cdr3_nt: TGTGCCAGCAGCTCCCGTAGAAGTGGGGTAATGGGAAAACTGTTTTTT

d_call: TRBD1
clone_size: -
v_call: TRBV5-1
j_call: TRBJ1-2
cdr3_length: 16
cdr3_aa: CASTDESGGRDYGYTF
cdr3_nt: TGCGCCAGCACCGACGAATCAGGGGGCAGGGACTATGGCTACACCTTC

d_call: TRBD2
clone_size: -
v_call: TRBV11-3
j_call: TRBJ2-5
cdr3_length: 16
cdr3_aa: CASSLGGGRLGETQYF
cdr3_nt: TGTGCCAGCAGCTTAGGGGGCGGGAGGCTAGGAGAGACCCAGTACTTC

d_call: TRBD1
clone_size: -
v_call: TRBV6-5
j_call: TRBJ1-2
cdr3_length: 12
cdr3_aa: CASSQGENGYTF
cdr3_nt: TGTGCCAGCAGCCAGGGGGAAAATGGCTACACCTTC

d_call: -
clone_size: -
v_call: TRBV18
j_call: TRBJ1-1
cdr3_length: 14
cdr3_aa: CASSPGGGNTEAFF
cdr3_nt: TGTGCCAGCTCCCCGGGGGGCGGGAACACTGAAGCTTTCTTT

d_call: TRBD2
clone_size: -
v_call: TRBV2
j_call: TRBJ2-3
cdr3_length: 16
cdr3_aa: CASSEILAGGTDTQYF
cdr3_nt: TGTGCCAGCAGTGAAATCCTAGCGGGAGGGACAGATACGCAGTATTTT

d_call: -
clone_size: few
v_call: TRBV2
j_call: TRBJ1-6
cdr3_length: 13
cdr3_aa: CASRSENNSPLHF
cdr3_nt: TGTGCCAGCAGGTCGGAGAATAATTCACCCCTCCACTTT

d_call: -
clone_size: -
v_call: TRBV10-3
j_call: TRBJ1-1
cdr3_length: 14
cdr3_aa: CAISGTRYLTEAFF
cdr3_nt: TGTGCCATCAGCGGGACCCGGTACCTCACTGAAGCTTTCTTT

d_call: -
clone_size: -
v_call: TRBV6-5
j_call: TRBJ2-2
cdr3_length: 13
cdr3_aa: CASSRSSTGELFF
cdr3_nt: TGTGCCAGCTCCAGGTCGAGCACCGGGGAGCTGTTTTTT

d_call: -
clone_size: -
v_call: TRBV5-1
j_call: TRBJ1-3
cdr3_length: 15
cdr3_aa: CASSLMGDSGNTIYF
cdr3_nt: TGCGCCAGCAGCTTGATGGGAGACTCTGGAAACACCATATATTTT

d_call: -
clone_size: -
v_call: TRBV14
j_call: TRBJ2-5
cdr3_length: 13
cdr3_aa: CASSQSEGETQYF
cdr3_nt: TGTGCCAGCAGCCAAAGTGAGGGAGAGACCCAGTACTTC

d_call: TRBD1
clone_size: -
v_call: TRBV30
j_call: TRBJ1-1
cdr3_length: 14
cdr3_aa: CAWSTGQGNTEAFF
cdr3_nt: TGTGCCTGGTCTACTGGACAGGGGAACACTGAAGCTTTCTTT

d_call: -
clone_size: -
v_call: TRBV10-3
j_call: TRBJ1-2
cdr3_length: 13
cdr3_aa: CAIRTLVTLRYTF
cdr3_nt: TGTGCCATCAGGACTCTAGTCACGCTGCGCTACACCTTC

d_call: TRBD1
clone_size: -
v_call: TRBV5-1
j_call: TRBJ2-5
cdr3_length: 16
cdr3_aa: CASSLSDRGSGETQYF
cdr3_nt: TGCGCCAGCAGCTTGAGTGACAGGGGCTCAGGAGAGACCCAGTACTTC

d_call: -
clone_size: -
v_call: TRBV7-8
j_call: TRBJ2-3
cdr3_length: 13
cdr3_aa: CASSYRPLGSQYF
cdr3_nt: TGTGCCAGCAGCTACCGACCCCTAGGTTCGCAGTATTTT

d_call: TRBD2
clone_size: -
v_call: TRBV9
j_call: TRBJ2-1
cdr3_length: 16
cdr3_aa: CASSAGGRPAENEQFF
cdr3_nt: TGTGCCAGCAGCGCTGGCGGGAGACCAGCGGAGAATGAGCAGTTCTTC

d_call: -
clone_size: -
v_call: TRBV11-2
j_call: TRBJ1-1
cdr3_length: 12
cdr3_aa: CASTQGSTEAFF
cdr3_nt: TGTGCCAGCACCCAGGGTTCTACTGAAGCTTTCTTT

d_call: -
clone_size: -
v_call: TRBV4-3
j_call: TRBJ2-7
cdr3_length: 14
cdr3_aa: CASSQDNTAYEQYF
cdr3_nt: TGCGCCAGCAGCCAAGATAATACAGCCTACGAGCAGTACTTC

d_call: TRBD2
clone_size: once
v_call: TRBV6-5
j_call: TRBJ2-7
cdr3_length: 15
cdr3_aa: CASSYSGGGPYEQYF
cdr3_nt: TGTGCCAGCAGTTACTCGGGCGGGGGGCCCTACGAGCAGTACTTC

d_call: TRBD2
clone_size: -
v_call: TRBV4-2
j_call: TRBJ2-7
cdr3_length: 15
cdr3_aa: CASSQSGGSSDEQYF
cdr3_nt: TGTGCCAGCAGCCAAAGCGGGGGCTCGTCGGACGAGCAGTACTTC

d_call: -
clone_size: once
v_call: TRBV24-1
j_call: TRBJ1-1
cdr3_length: 13
cdr3_aa: CATKGQGDPEAFF
cdr3_nt: TGTGCCACCAAAGGGCAGGGAGACCCTGAAGCTTTCTTT

d_call: -
clone_size: -
v_call: TRBV3-1/TRBV3-2
j_call: TRBJ1-6
cdr3_length: 17
cdr3_aa: CASSQDAKVSYNSPLHF
cdr3_nt: TGTGCCAGCAGCCAAGATGCTAAGGTCTCCTATAATTCACCCCTCCACTTT

d_call: -
clone_size: -
v_call: TRBV27
j_call: TRBJ2-2
cdr3_length: 14
cdr3_aa: CASSLPSYTGELFF
cdr3_nt: TGTGCCAGCAGTTTACCCTCCTACACCGGGGAGCTGTTTTTT

d_call: -
clone_size: -
v_call: TRBV16
j_call: TRBJ2-5
cdr3_length: 16
cdr3_aa: CASSQPSGSAQETQYF
cdr3_nt: TGTGCCAGCAGCCAACCCTCGGGCAGCGCCCAAGAGACCCAGTACTTC

d_call: TRBD2
clone_size: -
v_call: TRBV2
j_call: TRBJ2-1
cdr3_length: 17
cdr3_aa: CASSLAGVLASYNEQFF
cdr3_nt: TGTGCCAGCAGTCTAGCGGGAGTCTTAGCCTCCTACAATGAGCAGTTCTTC

d_call: -
clone_size: few
v_call: TRBV29-1
j_call: TRBJ2-7
cdr3_length: 15
cdr3_aa: CSVEEAGHSSYEQYF
cdr3_nt: TGCAGCGTTGAAGAGGCCGGCCACAGCTCCTACGAGCAGTACTTC

d_call: TRBD1
clone_size: -
v_call: TRBV6-5
j_call: TRBJ2-7
cdr3_length: 15
cdr3_aa: CASSYAGTGLREQYF
cdr3_nt: TGTGCCAGCAGTTACGCCGGGACAGGACTACGCGAGCAGTACTTC

d_call: -
clone_size: -
v_call: TRBV11-2
j_call: TRBJ2-5
cdr3_length: 15
cdr3_aa: CASSLEAGARETQYF
cdr3_nt: TGTGCCAGCAGCTTAGAGGCAGGGGCCAGAGAGACCCAGTACTTC

d_call: TRBD2
clone_size: -
v_call: TRBV2
j_call: TRBJ2-7
cdr3_length: 15
cdr3_aa: CASSETSGSSYEQYF
cdr3_nt: TGTGCCAGCAGTGAGACTAGCGGGAGTAGCTACGAGCAGTACTTC

d_call: TRBD1
clone_size: -
v_call: TRBV5-1
j_call: TRBJ1-1
cdr3_length: 13
cdr3_aa: CASSPRGSTEAFF
cdr3_nt: TGCGCCAGCAGCCCCAGGGGGTCCACTGAAGCTTTCTTT

d_call: -
clone_size: -
v_call: TRBV19
j_call: TRBJ1-1
cdr3_length: 12
cdr3_aa: CASSIGLGEAFF
cdr3_nt: TGTGCCAGTAGTATAGGCCTGGGTGAAGCTTTCTTT

d_call: -
clone_size: -
v_call: TRBV28
j_call: TRBJ2-7
cdr3_length: 11
cdr3_aa: CASSLGYEQYF
cdr3_nt: TGTGCCAGCAGTTTAGGTTACGAGCAGTACTTC

d_call: -
clone_size: few
v_call: TRBV6-5
j_call: TRBJ2-2
cdr3_length: 14
cdr3_aa: CASSRGRTTGELFF
cdr3_nt: TGTGCCAGCAGCAGGGGACGAACCACCGGGGAGCTGTTTTTT

d_call: -
clone_size: -
v_call: TRBV29-1
j_call: TRBJ1-1
cdr3_length: 15
cdr3_aa: CSVAHRDQRVTEAFF
cdr3_nt: TGCAGCGTTGCCCACAGGGATCAACGGGTCACTGAAGCTTTCTTT

d_call: -
clone_size: -
v_call: TRBV24-1
j_call: TRBJ2-1
cdr3_length: 16
cdr3_aa: CATSDLVEGAYNEQFF
cdr3_nt: TGTGCCACCAGTGATTTGGTAGAGGGAGCCTACAATGAGCAGTTCTTC

d_call: -
clone_size: -
v_call: TRBV3-1/TRBV3-2
j_call: TRBJ1-3
cdr3_length: 15
cdr3_aa: CASSQVGGSGNTIYF
cdr3_nt: TGTGCCAGCAGCCAAGTAGGGGGCTCTGGAAACACCATATATTTT

d_call: -
clone_size: -
v_call: TRBV9
j_call: TRBJ1-5
cdr3_length: 13
cdr3_aa: CASSVDNNQPQHF
cdr3_nt: TGTGCCAGCAGCGTAGATAACAATCAGCCCCAGCATTTT

d_call: TRBD1
clone_size: -
v_call: TRBV11-2
j_call: TRBJ2-7
cdr3_length: 19
cdr3_aa: CASSPQGGPGGASPYEQYF
cdr3_nt: TGTGCCAGCAGCCCCCAGGGGGGCCCAGGGGGCGCCTCTCCCTACGAGCAGTACTTC

d_call: -
clone_size: -
v_call: TRBV9
j_call: TRBJ1-4
cdr3_length: 14
cdr3_aa: CASSRQDGNEKLFF
cdr3_nt: TGTGCCAGCAGCAGACAGGATGGTAATGAAAAACTGTTTTTT

d_call: TRBD1
clone_size: once
v_call: TRBV28
j_call: TRBJ2-7
cdr3_length: 15
cdr3_aa: CASSLRQGGREEQYF
cdr3_nt: TGTGCCAGCAGTTTAAGACAGGGGGGGCGGGAAGAGCAGTACTTC

d_call: -
clone_size: -
v_call: TRBV27
j_call: TRBJ1-2
cdr3_length: 13
cdr3_aa: CASSSTLGYGYTF
cdr3_nt: TGTGCCAGCAGTTCCACCCTGGGTTATGGCTACACCTTC

d_call: TRBD1
clone_size: few
v_call: TRBV7-9
j_call: TRBJ2-7
cdr3_length: 14
cdr3_aa: CASSWPGQYYEQYF
cdr3_nt: TGTGCCAGCAGCTGGCCGGGACAGTATTACGAGCAGTACTTC

d_call: -
clone_size: few
v_call: TRBV5-1
j_call: TRBJ1-2
cdr3_length: 14
cdr3_aa: CASSLVEGDYGYTF
cdr3_nt: TGCGCCAGCAGCTTGGTCGAGGGAGACTATGGCTACACCTTC

d_call: TRBD1
clone_size: -
v_call: TRBV6-6
j_call: TRBJ1-2
cdr3_length: 15
cdr3_aa: CASIQGQGADYGYTF
cdr3_nt: TGTGCCAGCATTCAAGGCCAGGGGGCTGACTATGGCTACACCTTC

d_call: -
clone_size: -
v_call: TRBV6-5
j_call: TRBJ2-7
cdr3_length: 15
cdr3_aa: CASRPPGTRVYEQYF
cdr3_nt: TGTGCCAGCAGGCCGCCCGGGACAAGAGTGTACGAGCAGTACTTC

d_call: -
clone_size: -
v_call: TRBV29-1
j_call: TRBJ1-2
cdr3_length: 13
cdr3_aa: CSVRSGRNYGYTF
cdr3_nt: TGCAGCGTTCGGTCCGGCAGGAACTATGGCTACACCTTC

d_call: -
clone_size: -
v_call: TRBV24-1
j_call: TRBJ2-5
cdr3_length: 16
cdr3_aa: CATSDFGQLNQETQYF
cdr3_nt: TGTGCCACCAGTGATTTTGGACAACTGAACCAAGAGACCCAGTACTTC

d_call: TRBD1
clone_size: -
v_call: TRBV6-5
j_call: TRBJ2-1
cdr3_length: 16
cdr3_aa: CASSNSQGALGNEQFF
cdr3_nt: TGTGCCAGCAGTAACTCCCAGGGGGCTCTCGGCAATGAGCAGTTCTTC

d_call: TRBD2
clone_size: -
v_call: TRBV24-1
j_call: TRBJ2-1
cdr3_length: 16
cdr3_aa: CATSDGTSGYPNEQFF
cdr3_nt: TGTGCCACCAGTGACGGGACTAGCGGGTACCCCAATGAGCAGTTCTTC

d_call: -
clone_size: -
v_call: TRBV2
j_call: TRBJ2-1
cdr3_length: 14
cdr3_aa: CASSESGIVNEQFF
cdr3_nt: TGTGCCAGCAGTGAGAGTGGGATCGTGAATGAGCAGTTCTTC

d_call: -
clone_size: -
v_call: TRBV14
j_call: TRBJ1-1
cdr3_length: 13
cdr3_aa: CASSHGGNTEAFF
cdr3_nt: TGTGCCAGCAGCCATGGGGGGAACACTGAAGCTTTCTTT